The clone carrying this T cell receptor (beta chain) was counted once. Its antigen is not identified. Trimming at V came to 1 base and at J to 6 bases, leaving 8 bases not matched to a gene. CDR3 length: 16 amino acids. CDR1 SGHTA and CDR2 FQGNSA come from the germline V gene. This entry comes from a study of cytomegalovirus exposure and HLA in healthy donors. Study summary: The roughly 120 million unique TCR beta sequences, from roughly 170 million T cells, were found by an earlier analysis.

Study-level points and caveats: In a later analysis, at a false discovery rate of 0.05, under 20,000 TCR beta sequences matched HLA alleles. Earlier analysis looked at TCR beta V segments, and most were productive about 87% or about 30% of the time.

PCR employed 60 Vbeta and 13 Jbeta primers. Only in-frame clones appear in the TCRdb table, and some are missing; sequencing was by immunoSEQ multiplex PCR. The sample lists 100,000 to 150,000 clones, roughly 70% occurring once. This rearrangement joins TRBV7-2 to TRBJ1-5, with 8 bases fitting TRBD1. Sequencing was performed on PBMCs. This clonotype was sampled from a woman in her 40s in good health and CMV-seronegative. The CDR3 spells CASSLEGTGLGQPQHF. In DNA form, the CDR3 reads TGTGCCAGCAGCTTAGAGGGGACAGGCTTGGGTCAGCCCCAGCATTTT.